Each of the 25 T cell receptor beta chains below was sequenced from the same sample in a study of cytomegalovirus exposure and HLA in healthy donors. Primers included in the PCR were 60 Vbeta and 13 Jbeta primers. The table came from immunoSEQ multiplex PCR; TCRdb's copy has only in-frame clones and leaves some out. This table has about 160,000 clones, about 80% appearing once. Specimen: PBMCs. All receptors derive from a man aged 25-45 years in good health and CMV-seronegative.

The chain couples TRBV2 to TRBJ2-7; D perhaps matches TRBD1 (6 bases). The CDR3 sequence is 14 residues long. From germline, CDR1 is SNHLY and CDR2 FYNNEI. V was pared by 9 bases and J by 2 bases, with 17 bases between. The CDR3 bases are TGTGCCAGTAAGGACAGCCCTTCACCCTACGAGCAGTACTTC. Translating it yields CASKDSPSPYEQYF.

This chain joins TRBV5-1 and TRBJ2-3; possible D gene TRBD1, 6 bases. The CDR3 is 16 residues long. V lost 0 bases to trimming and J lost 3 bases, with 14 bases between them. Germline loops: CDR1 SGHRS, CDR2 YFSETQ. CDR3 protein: CASSLGTLRGTDTQYF. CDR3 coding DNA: TGCGCCAGCAGCTTGGGAACCCTTAGGGGGACAGATACGCAGTATTTT.

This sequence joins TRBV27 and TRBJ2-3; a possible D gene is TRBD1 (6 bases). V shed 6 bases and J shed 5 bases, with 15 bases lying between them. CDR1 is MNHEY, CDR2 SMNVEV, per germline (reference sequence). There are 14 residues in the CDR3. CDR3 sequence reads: CASSDRWALDTQYF. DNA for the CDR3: TGTGCCAGCAGCGACAGGTGGGCCTTAGATACGCAGTATTTT.

The CDR3 nucleotides read TGTGCCAGCAGTCGACGGACACCCCAAGAGACCCAGTACTTC. Translation: CASSRRTPQETQYF. This chain uses TRBV27 with TRBJ2-5; maybe TRBD1 (5 bases). This CDR3 spans 14 amino acids. Germline loops: CDR1 MNHEY, CDR2 SMNVEV (reference sequence). Between the trimmed V and J ends, which lost 5 bases and 1 base, there was a span of 11 bases.

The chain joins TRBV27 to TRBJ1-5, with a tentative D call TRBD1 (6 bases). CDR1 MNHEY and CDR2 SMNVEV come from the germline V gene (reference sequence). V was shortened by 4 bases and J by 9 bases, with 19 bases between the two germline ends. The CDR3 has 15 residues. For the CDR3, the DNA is TGTGCCAGCAGTTCACAACAGGGCCCCTTGAGGCCCCAGCATTTT. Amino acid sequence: CASSSQQGPLRPQHF.

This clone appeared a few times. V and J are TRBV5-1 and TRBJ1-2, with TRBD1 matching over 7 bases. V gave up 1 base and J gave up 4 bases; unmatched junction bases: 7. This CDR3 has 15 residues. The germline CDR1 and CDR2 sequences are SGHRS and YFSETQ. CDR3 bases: TGCGCCAGCAGCTTGCAACAGGGGCATCTCTATGGCTACACCTTC. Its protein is CASSLQQGHLYGYTF.

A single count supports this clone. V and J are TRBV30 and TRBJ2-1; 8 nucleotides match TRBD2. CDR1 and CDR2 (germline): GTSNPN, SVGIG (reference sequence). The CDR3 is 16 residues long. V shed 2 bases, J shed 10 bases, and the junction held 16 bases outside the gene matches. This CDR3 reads CAWSWAGGNPVGEQFF. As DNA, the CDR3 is TGTGCCTGGAGTTGGGCGGGAGGAAACCCGGTGGGAGAGCAGTTCTTC.

CDR3 sequence (DNA): TGTGCCAGCAGTCCTCTACGACAGGGGCATGGCTACACCTTC. This sequence encodes CASSPLRQGHGYTF. This chain links TRBV28 with TRBJ1-2, with 8 bases identical to TRBD1. The CDR3 runs to 14 residues. The J segment lost 6 bases and the V segment lost 5 bases, leaving 8 bases of the junction unmatched. CDR1 MDHEN and CDR2 SYDVKM come from the germline V gene.

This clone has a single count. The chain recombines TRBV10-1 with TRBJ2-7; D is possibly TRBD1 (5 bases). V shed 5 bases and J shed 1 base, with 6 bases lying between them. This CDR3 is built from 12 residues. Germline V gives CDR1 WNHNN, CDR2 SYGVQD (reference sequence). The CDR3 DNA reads TGCGCCAGCAGTACAGGATCCTACGAGCAGTACTTC. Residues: CASSTGSYEQYF.

CDR3 sequence: CASSLDPYGELFF. The CDR3 DNA reads TGTGCCAGCAGCTTAGATCCGTACGGGGAGCTGTTTTTT. The J gene is TRBJ2-2, the V gene TRBV11-3; D is uncertain. In germline, CDR1 is SGHNT, CDR2 YENEEA. The length of the CDR3 is 13 residues. Trimming took off 0 bases at V and 7 bases at J, with 6 bases between the two ends.

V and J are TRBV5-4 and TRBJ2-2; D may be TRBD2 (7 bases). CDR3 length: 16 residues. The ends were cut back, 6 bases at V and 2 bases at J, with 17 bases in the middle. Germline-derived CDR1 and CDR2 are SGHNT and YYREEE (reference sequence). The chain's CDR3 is CASTYQGGANTGELFF. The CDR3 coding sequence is TGTGCCAGCACCTACCAAGGGGGGGCAAACACCGGGGAGCTGTTTTTT.

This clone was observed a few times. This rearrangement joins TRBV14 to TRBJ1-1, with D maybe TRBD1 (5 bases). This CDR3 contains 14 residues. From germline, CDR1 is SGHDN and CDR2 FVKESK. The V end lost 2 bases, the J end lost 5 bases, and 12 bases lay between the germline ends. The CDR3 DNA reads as TGTGCCAGCAGCCAACAGGGAAGGTATACTGAAGCTTTCTTT. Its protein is CASSQQGRYTEAFF. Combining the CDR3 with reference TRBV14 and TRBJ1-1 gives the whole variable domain EAGVTQFPSHSVIEKGQTVTLRCDPISGHDNLYWYRRVMGKEIKFLLHFVKESKQDESGMPNNRFLAERTGGTYSTLKVQPAELEDSGVYFCASSQQGRYTEAFFGQGTRLTVV.

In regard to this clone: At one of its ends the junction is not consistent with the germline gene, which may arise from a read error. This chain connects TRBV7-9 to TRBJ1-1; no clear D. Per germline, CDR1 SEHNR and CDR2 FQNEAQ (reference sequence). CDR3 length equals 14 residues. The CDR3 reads CSSSPPSYHTEAFF. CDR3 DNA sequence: TGTTCCAGCAGCCCGCCTAGTTACCACACTGAAGCTTTCTTT.

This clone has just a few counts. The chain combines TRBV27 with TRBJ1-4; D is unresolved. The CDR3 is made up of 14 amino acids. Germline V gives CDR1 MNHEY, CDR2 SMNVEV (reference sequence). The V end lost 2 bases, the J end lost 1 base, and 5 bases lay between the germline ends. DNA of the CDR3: TGTGCCAGCAGTTTAGGGCTAACTAATGAAAAACTGTTTTTT. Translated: CASSLGLTNEKLFF. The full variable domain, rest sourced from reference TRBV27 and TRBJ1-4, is EAQVTQNPRYLITVTGKKLTVTCSQNMNHEYMSWYRQDPGLGLRQIYYSMNVEVTDKGDVPEGYKVSRKEKRNFPLILESPSPNQTSLYFCASSLGLTNEKLFFGSGTQLSVL.

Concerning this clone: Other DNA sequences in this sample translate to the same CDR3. CDR3 protein: CASSYFTGGSDGELFF. CDR3 bases: TGTGCCAGCAGCTACTTCACAGGGGGCTCGGACGGGGAGCTGTTTTTT. The V and J genes are TRBV9 and TRBJ2-2; 9 bases are a match to TRBD1. V shed 4 bases and J 7 bases; nucleotides not matched to a gene: 11. CDR3 size: 16 residues. The germline gives CDR1 SGDLS, CDR2 YYNGEE.

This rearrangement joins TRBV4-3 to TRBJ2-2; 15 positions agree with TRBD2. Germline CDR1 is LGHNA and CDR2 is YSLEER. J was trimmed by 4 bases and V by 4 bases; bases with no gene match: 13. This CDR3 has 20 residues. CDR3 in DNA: TGCGCCAGCAGCCGGACCCCCCGGACTAGCGGGGGGGCACGCACCGGGGAGCTGTTTTTT. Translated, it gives CASSRTPRTSGGARTGELFF.

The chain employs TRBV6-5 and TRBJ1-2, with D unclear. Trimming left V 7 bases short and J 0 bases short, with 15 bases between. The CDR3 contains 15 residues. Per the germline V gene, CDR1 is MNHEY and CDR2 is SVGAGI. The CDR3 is CASTLTSAANYGYTF. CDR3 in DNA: TGTGCCAGCACCTTAACTTCCGCCGCTAACTATGGCTACACCTTC.

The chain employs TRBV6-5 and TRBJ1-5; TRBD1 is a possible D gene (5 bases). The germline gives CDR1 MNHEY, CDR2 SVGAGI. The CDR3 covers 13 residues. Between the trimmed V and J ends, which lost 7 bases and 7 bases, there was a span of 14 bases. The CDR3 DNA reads TGTGCCAGCACCTTGGGGGGGAGCCAGCCCCAGCATTTT. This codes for CASTLGGSQPQHF.

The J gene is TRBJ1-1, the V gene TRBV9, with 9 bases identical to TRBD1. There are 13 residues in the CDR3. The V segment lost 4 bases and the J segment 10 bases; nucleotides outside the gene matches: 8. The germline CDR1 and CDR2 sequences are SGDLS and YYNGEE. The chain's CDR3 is CASSPQGAPLAFF. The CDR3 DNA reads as TGTGCCAGCAGCCCACAGGGGGCTCCGTTAGCTTTCTTT.

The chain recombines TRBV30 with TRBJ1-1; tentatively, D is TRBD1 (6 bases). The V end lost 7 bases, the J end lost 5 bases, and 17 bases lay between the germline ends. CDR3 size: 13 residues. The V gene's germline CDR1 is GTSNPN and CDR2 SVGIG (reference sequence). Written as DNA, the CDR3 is TGTGCCTCCTATCACAGGGTTCGGACTGAAGCTTTCTTT. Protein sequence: CASYHRVRTEAFF.

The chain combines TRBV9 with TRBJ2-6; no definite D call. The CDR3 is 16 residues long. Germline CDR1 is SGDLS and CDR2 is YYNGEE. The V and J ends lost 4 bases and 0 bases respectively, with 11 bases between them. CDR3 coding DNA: TGTGCCAGCAGCTCTCTCCCCTCCTCTGGGGCCAACGTCCTGACTTTC. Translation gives CASSSLPSSGANVLTF.

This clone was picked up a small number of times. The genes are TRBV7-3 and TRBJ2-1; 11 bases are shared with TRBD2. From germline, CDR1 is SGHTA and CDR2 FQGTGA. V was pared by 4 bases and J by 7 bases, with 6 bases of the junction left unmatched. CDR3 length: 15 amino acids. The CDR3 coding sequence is TGTGCCAGCAGCTCCGGGACTAGCGGCGTTAATGAGCAGTTCTTC. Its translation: CASSSGTSGVNEQFF.

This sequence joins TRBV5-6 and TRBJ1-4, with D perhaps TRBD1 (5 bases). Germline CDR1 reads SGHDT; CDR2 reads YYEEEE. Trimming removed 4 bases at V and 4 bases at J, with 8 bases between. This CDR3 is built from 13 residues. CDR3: CASSRGFNEKLFF. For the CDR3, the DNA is TGTGCCAGCAGCCGGGGGTTTAATGAAAAACTGTTTTTT.

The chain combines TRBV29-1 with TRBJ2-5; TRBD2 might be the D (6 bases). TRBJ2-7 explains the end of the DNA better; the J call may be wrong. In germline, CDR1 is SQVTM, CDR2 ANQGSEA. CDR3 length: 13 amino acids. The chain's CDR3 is CSVESGLNYEQYF. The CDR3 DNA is TGCAGCGTTGAATCGGGACTCAACTACGAGCAGTACTTC.

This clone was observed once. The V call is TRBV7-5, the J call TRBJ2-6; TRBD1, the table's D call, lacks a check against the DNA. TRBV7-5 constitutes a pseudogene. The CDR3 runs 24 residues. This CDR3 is CVRSLTLTAAGAIPTSSGANVLTF. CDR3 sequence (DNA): TGTGTCAGAAGCTTAACATTGACTGCGGCAGGGGCCATTCCCACCTCTTCTGGGGCCAACGTCCTGACTTTC.